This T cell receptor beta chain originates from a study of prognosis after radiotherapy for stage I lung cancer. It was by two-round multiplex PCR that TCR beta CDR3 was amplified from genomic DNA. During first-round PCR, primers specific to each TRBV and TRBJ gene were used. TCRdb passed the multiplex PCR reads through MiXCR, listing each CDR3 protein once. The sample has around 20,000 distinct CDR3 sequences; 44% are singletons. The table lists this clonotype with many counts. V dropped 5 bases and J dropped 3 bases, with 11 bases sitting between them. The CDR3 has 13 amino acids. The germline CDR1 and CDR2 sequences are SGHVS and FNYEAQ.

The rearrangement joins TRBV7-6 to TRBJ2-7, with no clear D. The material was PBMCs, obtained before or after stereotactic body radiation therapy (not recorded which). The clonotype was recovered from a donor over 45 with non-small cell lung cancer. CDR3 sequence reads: CASSIDISYEQYF. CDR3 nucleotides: TGTGCCAGCAGCATCGACATCAGCTACGAGCAGTACTTC.